This T cell receptor beta chain was recorded in a study of T-cell memory formation after mild COVID-19 (dated by TCRdb to the early 2020s). In terms of the full investigation: Most TCR sequence clusters were specific to one of the two donors. T-cell clones expanding and contracting after mild COVID-19 in two donors were tracked by longitudinal TCRalpha and TCRbeta repertoire sequencing. Two young, previously healthy adult volunteers made up the cohort, one male and one female.

The instrument was an Illumina NovaSeq 6000. TCRalpha and TCRbeta cDNA libraries were constructed by 5'RACE with constant-segment primers, with sample barcodes and unique molecular identifiers being introduced. RNA was extracted from every sample with Trizol reagent. Library amplification was performed in two PCR steps, and a second sample barcode and Illumina TruSeq adapters were introduced in the second step. Sequencing of libraries was performed on an Illumina NovaSeq with 2 x 150 bp paired-end reads. In the paper's pipeline: The reads were demultiplexed and collapsed into UMI-guided consensus sequences using migec v1.2.7. Using mixcr v2.1.11, UMI consensuses were aligned to TRA and TRB V and J templates and then assembled into clonotypes. Clonotypes were classified as expanded or contracted when called significant by both edgeR and NoisET, with noise models trained on biological replicates. For edgeR calls, the cutoffs were a false discovery rate-adjusted p below 0.01 and a log2 fold-change threshold of 1. PCA with hierarchical clustering of max-normalized trajectories of the 1000 most abundant clonotypes was used as exploratory dynamics analysis. Separately sequenced CD4+ and CD8+ repertoires were used to assign a CD4 or CD8 phenotype to each responding clone. TCRdb itself trimmed the public reads at Q25 with fastp, ran MiXCR and retained productive beta chains. CDR3 protein duplicates are merged, each entry listing the most common genes and DNA. What appears here as the V and J calls and clone size reflects TCRdb's work, not the paper's. The sample records hundreds of thousands of distinct CDR3 sequences, 17% of which are singletons. The top ten clones comprise about 8.6% of the sample.

Comment on this clonotype: It lacks a known antigen. Base qualities are not provided; no much larger clone lies one nucleotide away.

Ficoll-Paque density gradient centrifugation was used to isolate PBMCs. V and J are trimmed by 1 base and 6 bases, and the gene matches miss 5 bases of the junction. From the germline V gene, CDR1 is SGHRS and CDR2 is YFSETQ. From cysteine to phenylalanine, the CDR3 is 15 amino acids long. Just CDR3 DNA is preserved here, 45 bases in frame from base 1. General study outcomes and caveats: Contracting CD4+ clones were located mainly in the CM and EM memory subsets, whereas CD8+ clones were found to be enriched in EMRA. The study covered only two mild cases, and larger cohorts including severe cases with pre-infection samples were considered necessary. From day 15 to 85, contracting clones showed balanced CD4/CD8 phenotypes, whereas a second wave of clones that expanded from day 15 to 37 leaned towards CD4+. Some responding clones were found in pre-infection memory, which suggests that pre-existing cross-reactive memory T cells took part in the SARS-CoV-2 response. The second-wave clones that peaked on day 37 were not confirmed to be SARS-CoV-2 specific.

The sequenced sample was PBMCs or a T cell subset sorted from them (not recorded which). The source of this sequence is an adult woman who had mild COVID-19 (a few samples of this study predate the infection). The sample titles of this study are shuffled in the database, so cell type and time point are left out; the donor was told from shared clones. In this chain, TRBV5-1 is recombined with TRBJ2-7; 12 bases in between match TRBD2. The CDR3 protein is CASSLLTSGSSEQYF. The nucleotide sequence is TGCGCCAGCAGCTTGTTGACTAGCGGGAGTTCCGAGCAGTACTTC.